This TCR beta chain was sequenced during a study of cytomegalovirus exposure and HLA in healthy donors. Trimming removed 5 bases from V and 5 bases from J, with 15 bases in between. The germline CDR1 and CDR2 sequences are SGHTA and FQGTGA. The CDR3 is 14 amino acids. Both 60 Vbeta primers and 13 Jbeta primers went into the PCR. Methods used by the authors: A later analysis counted approximately 80 million unique TCR beta chains, some 10 million shared. TCRdb's table, derived via immunoSEQ multiplex PCR, lists solely in-frame clones and lacks some. Clone size and the V and J calls come from that table; the DNA yielded D and trimming. The sample carries around 68,000 clones, 65% to 90% recorded once.

The sample taken for sequencing was PBMCs. The genes are TRBV7-3 and TRBJ1-1; weak D call: TRBD1 (5 bases). The receptor's source is a female donor in good health and CMV-seronegative. CDR3 sequence reads: CASSAKAGVTEAFF. CDR3 coding DNA: TGTGCCAGCAGCGCCAAGGCGGGGGTTACTGAAGCTTTCTTT.